This T cell receptor beta chain was identified during a study of T-cell memory formation after mild COVID-19. On this clonotype: The antigen is unknown.

With constant-segment primers, 5'RACE yielded cDNA libraries of TCR alpha and TCR beta that carried sample barcodes and UMIs. In TCRdb, the 5' RACE reads were re-called with MiXCR into one record per CDR3 protein. The table shows 200,000 to 250,000 distinct CDR3 sequences, with about 15% occurring only once. Whole-study findings and limits: CD4+ contracting clones were found mainly in CM and EM, and CD8+ ones in EMRA. Among clones contracting day 15 to 85, CD4/CD8 was balanced, whereas later expanders leaned CD4+.

This CDR3 has 15 amino acids. The V segment lost 5 bases and the J segment 5 bases; nucleotides outside the gene matches: 5. Sequenced sample: PBMCs or a T cell subset sorted from them (not recorded which). The origin of this receptor is a man aged 18-30 years who had mild COVID-19 (a few samples of this study predate the infection). Cell type and time point are not known. V is TRBV12-3 or TRBV12-4 and J is TRBJ1-4, with 10 bases matching TRBD1. The CDR3 protein is CASSKRTGGNEKLFF. The CDR3 DNA reads TGTGCCAGCAGTAAACGGACAGGGGGAAATGAAAAACTGTTTTTT.